Reported below is one T cell receptor (beta chain). Antigen specificity is unknown. Produced via immunoSEQ multiplex PCR; TCRdb's table is partial and in-frame only. The sample holds over 130,000 clones, 80% to 90% seen once. This CDR3 is 17 amino acids long. The source of the sample is a study of T cell responses to AZD1222 COVID-19 vaccine. Study summary: Analyses pooled second doses at about 4 or about 12 weeks. General study results and limits: Once two AZD1222 doses were given, Spike-specific TCR breadth and depth went up. Researchers report vaccine-associated CD4 TCRs spanning spike, with dominance at 160-218 and 743-854.

This TCR was sampled from an adult in good health. Sequenced material: peripheral blood, taken on day 0 of AZD1222 vaccination. This rearrangement joins TRBV21-1 to TRBJ1-5; the table's D call TRBD1 went unverified against the DNA. TRBV21-1 is tagged as a pseudogene. The CDR3 sequence is CASSAQGAREKDQPQHF. The CDR3 nucleotides are TGTGCCAGCAGCGCGCAGGGGGCCAGGGAGAAGGATCAGCCCCAGCATTTT.